This T cell receptor beta chain was recorded in a study of blood T cell repertoires in COVID-19. On the study more broadly: Researchers got acute and convalescent COVID-19 samples from the United States, Italy and Spain. PBMCs, B-cell-depleted T cells, or T cells were the source of the cDNA or gDNA that made up the material.

This CDR3 comprises 14 residues. From germline, CDR1 is SGHTA and CDR2 FQGNSA. V lost 5 bases and J lost 6; bases outside the gene matches: 6. Original analysis: Researchers report that nucleated cell counts were estimated from reference gene primer amplification. The protocol was immunoSEQ multiplex PCR, while the TCRdb copy is restricted to in-frame clones and leaves out a portion. V and J calls and clone size are as listed in that table; D and trimming were resolved from the DNA. The sample carries roughly 13,000 clones, over 65% recorded once. This clone was counted between two and nine times. The TCR sequence derives from a man aged 35-49 years with active or convalescent COVID-19. The sample consisted of peripheral blood. V usage is TRBV7-2 and J usage is TRBJ2-3; TRBD1 matches at 9 bases. The CDR3: CASSPGQGLDTQYF. In DNA, the CDR3 is TGTGCCAGCAGCCCGGGACAGGGTCTCGATACGCAGTATTTT.